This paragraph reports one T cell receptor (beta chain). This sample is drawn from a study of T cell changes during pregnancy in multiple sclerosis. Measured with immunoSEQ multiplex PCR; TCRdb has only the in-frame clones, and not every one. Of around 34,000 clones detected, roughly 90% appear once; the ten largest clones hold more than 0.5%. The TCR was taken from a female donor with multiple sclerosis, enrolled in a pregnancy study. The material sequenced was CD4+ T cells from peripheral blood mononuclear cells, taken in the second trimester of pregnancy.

The CDR3 loop reads CASSPSASGRFYEQYF. The DNA for the CDR3 is TGTGCCAGCTCACCAAGCGCTAGCGGGAGGTTCTACGAGCAGTACTTC. J is TRBJ2-7 and V is TRBV18, with 11 bases that match TRBD2. The J segment lost 3 bases and the V segment lost 2 bases, leaving 6 bases of the junction unmatched. The CDR3 runs to 16 residues. CDR1 is KGHSH and CDR2 is LQKENI in the germline V gene.